This entry lists 23 T cell receptor beta chains sequenced from one sample in a study of CD8+CD57+ T cells in acquired aplastic anemia. Profiling of TCR beta VDJ combinations and CDR3 sequences used genomic DNA as template. Each CDR3 protein is one row after TCRdb ran MiXCR on the reads. Counted here are some 150,000 distinct CDR3 sequences, around two fifths occurring once; the ten biggest clones make up 8% to 9%. Sequencing used sorted CD4+, CD8+, or CD8+CD57+ T cells (not recorded which) from PBMCs. Source of these receptors: a human donor in good health, serving as a control.

In this sample, this clonotype turned up many times. The chain joins TRBV5-5 to TRBJ1-2; the D is unclear. Germline values: CDR1 SGHKS, CDR2 YYEKEE (reference sequence). The CDR3 sequence is 15 residues long. V lost 4 bases and J 7 bases, leaving 20 bases between the germline ends. CDR3 loop: CASSPDANVGRGYTF. DNA for the CDR3: TGTGCCAGCAGCCCCGACGCGAACGTAGGACGTGGCTACACCTTC.

This rearrangement joins TRBV15 to TRBJ1-5; D is unclear. Trimming left V 1 base short and J 0 bases short, with 7 bases between. The CDR3 spans 15 residues. CDR1 and CDR2 from the germline V gene are LNHNV and YYDKDF (reference sequence). The CDR3 DNA is TGTGCCACCAGCAGAGTGGGCGTTAGCAATCAGCCCCAGCATTTT. This translates into CATSRVGVSNQPQHF.

This chain links TRBV2 with TRBJ1-5; 7 nucleotides agree with TRBD1. Germline CDR1 reads SNHLY; CDR2 reads FYNNEI. The CDR3 has 13 amino acids. Trimming took 8 bases from V and 6 from J; bases not matched to a gene: 7. CDR3 region: CASGQVASQPQHF. As DNA, the CDR3 is TGTGCCAGCGGACAGGTAGCAAGTCAGCCCCAGCATTTT.

This clonotype was found many times. It is likely a read error, because the conserved phenylalanine at the end of the CDR3 is missing. The DNA is left out, because the CDR3 cannot be placed on it with certainty; the CDR3 is given as TCRdb lists it. V usage is TRBV6-1 and J usage is TRBJ1-3; the DNA was not compared with TRBD1, the D call given in the table. The CDR3 contains 13 residues when both ends are counted. Per germline, CDR1 MNHNS and CDR2 SASEGT. The CDR3 loop reads CASSPEGRGLTET.

This clonotype was detected many times. This rearrangement joins TRBV28 to TRBJ1-2, with D possibly TRBD1 on 6 matching bases. The CDR3 sequence is 15 residues long. Germline V gene data show CDR1 as MDHEN and CDR2 as SYDVKM. V lost 5 bases and J 4 bases, leaving 17 bases between the germline ends. CDR3: CASSEFRGGSYGYTF. The DNA of the CDR3 is TGTGCCAGCAGTGAATTCAGGGGAGGTAGCTATGGCTACACCTTC.

Many counts were recorded for this clonotype. The chain recombines TRBV20-1 with TRBJ1-5; no definite D call. Trimming cost V 4 bases and J 0 bases, with 13 bases left between them. Germline assignment: CDR1 DFQATT and CDR2 SNEGSKA (reference sequence). CDR3 length equals 15 residues. The CDR3 is CSATRGVYSNQPQHF. For the CDR3, the DNA is TGCAGTGCTACCCGAGGAGTTTATAGCAATCAGCCCCAGCATTTT.

The chain joins TRBV29-1 to TRBJ2-7, with no clear D. V was shortened by 5 bases and J by 7 bases, with 12 bases between the two germline ends. CDR1 SQVTM and CDR2 ANQGSEA come from the germline V gene. The CDR3 is made up of 11 amino acids. CDR3 bases: TGCAGCGTTTTCGCAGCGAGGGAGCAGTACTTC. It yields the protein CSVFAAREQYF.

Many counts were recorded for this clonotype. This chain links TRBV11-2 with TRBJ1-3, with D uncertain. This CDR3 is 15 amino acids long. V was clipped by 5 bases and J by 1 base, with 12 bases between them. Germline values: CDR1 SGHAT, CDR2 FQNNGV. CDR3 nucleotides: TGTGCCAGCAGCCTAGTCCCAGTGTCTGGAAACACCATATATTTT. As protein: CASSLVPVSGNTIYF.

This clonotype has more than one count but fewer than ten. The V gene is TRBV25-1, the J gene TRBJ1-3; maybe TRBD1 (6 bases). The CDR3 has 14 residues. The ends were cut back, 6 bases at V and 0 bases at J, with 9 bases in the middle. CDR1 and CDR2 from the germline V gene are MGHDK and SYGVNS. CDR3 in DNA: TGTGCCAGCAGCAGGACAGCCTCTGGAAACACCATATATTTT. The encoded protein is CASSRTASGNTIYF.

With respect to this clonotype: A read error is likely, as this CDR3 ends without the conserved phenylalanine or tryptophan. The DNA is omitted, as the CDR3 cannot be located on it reliably, and the CDR3 follows TCRdb's listing. The chain carries TRBV19 and TRBJ1-4; the D call in the table, TRBD1, was not verified against the DNA. Per germline, CDR1 LNHDA and CDR2 SQIVND (reference sequence). The CDR3 length equals 9 residues, ends included. CDR3 sequence reads: CASSITGVY.

The J gene is TRBJ2-7, the V gene TRBV7-9; 8 nucleotides align to TRBD1. The CDR3 spans 14 residues. The V gene end was trimmed by 3 bases and the J gene end by 7 bases; junction bases not matched to a gene: 8. CDR1 is SEHNR, CDR2 FQNEAQ, per germline (reference sequence). CDR3 DNA sequence: TGTGCCAGCAGCTTTACGGCGACAGGGGAGGAGCAGTACTTC. It is translated as CASSFTATGEEQYF.

The rearrangement uses TRBV10-3 and TRBJ2-2; 11 bases are a match to TRBD2. Germline V gene data show CDR1 as ENHRY and CDR2 as SYGVKD. The J segment lost 2 bases and the V segment lost 10 bases, leaving 9 bases of the junction unmatched. CDR3 length equals 16 residues. In nucleotides, the CDR3 is TGTGCCACCCGAGTACTAGCGGGGGACAACACCGGGGAGCTGTTTTTT. It specifies CATRVLAGDNTGELFF.

This clonotype was counted many times. The chain couples TRBV19 to TRBJ2-2; D tentatively fits TRBD1 or TRBD2 (5 bases each). V lost 7 bases and J lost 7, with 16 bases in between. The length of the CDR3 is 14 residues. In germline, CDR1 is LNHDA, CDR2 SQIVND (reference sequence). CDR3 amino acids: CASILGPKGGELFF. The DNA of the CDR3 is TGTGCCAGTATCCTGGGACCAAAGGGCGGGGAGCTGTTTTTT. The variable domain in full, with the rest retrieved from reference TRBV19 and TRBJ2-2, is DGGITQSPKYLFRKEGQNVTLSCEQNLNHDAMYWYRQDPGQGLRLIYYSQIVNDFQKGDIAEGYSVSREKKESFPLTVTSAQKNPTAFYLCASILGPKGGELFFGEGSRLTVL.

This clonotype was recorded many times. CDR3 in amino acids: CSGTQGGTEAFF. The CDR3 DNA follows: TGCAGCGGAACTCAGGGGGGCACTGAAGCTTTCTTT. The V call is TRBV29-1, the J call TRBJ1-1; 7 bases agree with TRBD1. Per germline, CDR1 SQVTM and CDR2 ANQGSEA. V was pared by 7 bases and J by 4 bases, with 6 bases of the junction left unmatched. CDR3 length equals 12 residues.

Only one count was recorded for this clonotype. The rearrangement joins TRBV10-3 to TRBJ2-7, with no clear D. V gave up 2 bases and J gave up 4 bases, with 12 bases separating them. In germline, CDR1 is ENHRY, CDR2 SYGVKD. The CDR3 has 14 residues. The CDR3 coding sequence is TGTGCCATCAGTGAGATTGGGGTTACTTACGAGCAGTACTTC. Amino acids: CAISEIGVTYEQYF.

The chain employs TRBV7-2 and TRBJ2-1, with TRBD2 matching 9 bases. The CDR3 covers 14 residues. V gave up 7 bases and J gave up 3 bases; unmatched junction bases: 4. The germline V gene encodes CDR1 SGHTA and CDR2 FQGNSA. This chain's CDR3 is CASTLAGYYNEQFF. CDR3 bases: TGTGCCAGCACCCTAGCGGGGTACTACAATGAGCAGTTCTTC.

Note on this clonotype: A much larger clone sits a single nucleotide away, making a read error possible. This chain connects TRBV6-4 to TRBJ1-3; possibly TRBD1 for D (5 bases). Germline V lookup: CDR1 MRHNA, CDR2 SNTAGT. V was clipped by 5 bases and J by 5 bases, with 10 bases between them. There are 13 residues in the CDR3. Here the CDR3 reads CASSSGPRNTIYF. CDR3 nucleotides: TGTGCCAGCAGTTCGGGACCCAGAAACACCATATATTTT.

This chain uses TRBV10-3 with TRBJ1-2; no reliable D call. Germline V gene data show CDR1 as ENHRY and CDR2 as SYGVKD. The CDR3 sequence is 15 residues long. The germline V and J ends were trimmed by 6 bases and 3 bases, with 17 bases remaining between them. CDR3 loop: CAIRLNSDNYYGYTF. CDR3 nucleotide sequence: TGTGCCATCAGACTGAACAGTGACAACTACTATGGCTACACCTTC.

This sequence joins TRBV2 and TRBJ2-1; 10 bases map to TRBD2. CDR1 SNHLY and CDR2 FYNNEI come from the germline V gene. This CDR3 spans 15 amino acids. Trimming cost V 6 bases and J 10 bases; bases outside gene matches: 12. The CDR3 DNA sequence: TGTGCCAGCAGCGGCGATGAGCGGGGGGGCAGGGAGCAGTTCTTC. This encodes CASSGDERGGREQFF.

This clonotype was found many times. V usage is TRBV12-3 or TRBV12-4 and J usage is TRBJ1-6, with a tentative D call TRBD1 (5 bases). This CDR3 is 15 amino acids long. The V end lost 3 bases, the J end lost 7 bases, and 13 bases lay between the germline ends. The CDR3 reads CASSFSGARNSPLHF. CDR3 nucleotides: TGTGCCAGCAGTTTCTCCGGGGCTAGGAATTCACCCCTCCACTTT.

The V call is TRBV24-1, the J call TRBJ2-7, with D perhaps matching TRBD1 (5 bases). V gave up 0 bases and J gave up 2 bases, with 10 bases separating them. This CDR3 contains 15 residues. Germline CDR1 reads KGHDR; CDR2 reads SFDVKD. CDR3: CATSDLGHVPYEQYF. CDR3 in DNA: TGTGCCACCAGTGATTTGGGACACGTACCCTACGAGCAGTACTTC.

This chain joins TRBV29-1 and TRBJ2-2, with D perhaps TRBD2 (6 bases). CDR3 length equals 15 residues. Trimming pared 3 bases from V and 2 bases from J, leaving 13 bases between. Germline V gene lookup returns CDR1 SQVTM and CDR2 ANQGSEA. The CDR3 reads CSVEQAGHNTGELFF. DNA of the CDR3: TGCAGCGTTGAGCAAGCGGGTCATAACACCGGGGAGCTGTTTTTT.

The gene calls are TRBV9 and TRBJ1-3; D call uncertain. The CDR3 runs 14 residues. Germline CDR1 is SGDLS and CDR2 is YYNGEE. The germline V and J ends were trimmed by 4 bases and 4 bases, with 12 bases remaining between them. CDR3 residues: CASSFSTAGNTIYF. CDR3 nucleotides: TGTGCCAGCAGCTTCAGTACCGCGGGAAACACCATATATTTT.